The source of this T cell receptor beta chain is a study of T cell responses to AZD1222 COVID-19 vaccine. General study points: CD4 TCRs associated with vaccination spanned spike, dominating at 160-218 and 743-854. It was only a handful of AZD1222 recipients who were seropositive at baseline. Epitopes outside B.1.351 and B.1.1.7 mutated regions reportedly drew nearly half of spike TCRs. Donor demographics were predominantly white British with a female majority; clonal diversity may be underestimated.

In the case of this clone: Its specificity is not known.

This CDR3 is built from 12 residues. V was trimmed by 4 bases and J by 6 bases, leaving 10 bases between them. Germline V CDR1 and CDR2: MNHEY, SMNVEV (reference sequence). Clones were sequenced by immunoSEQ multiplex PCR, and TCRdb holds only the in-frame ones, with some missing. The sample yields roughly 180,000 clones, 90% to 95% seen once. The V and J genes are TRBV27 and TRBJ2-7; D is unclear. This sample comprised peripheral blood, obtained 28 days after the second AZD1222 dose. The clonotype was recovered from an adult who received the AZD1222 COVID-19 vaccine. For the CDR3, the DNA is TGTGCCAGCAGTTCCCCACACTCCGAGCAGTACTTC. It codes for CASSSPHSEQYF.